These T cell receptor beta chains were read from a single sample in a study of early T cells in non-severe SARS-CoV-2 infection. TCRdb called the 5' RACE reads again in MiXCR, with one record for every CDR3 protein. The sample has about 25,000 distinct CDR3 sequences; roughly 4% are singletons. Sequencing was performed on whole blood. These receptors all come from an adult who was a healthcare worker with PCR-confirmed SARS-CoV-2 infection or an uninfected control (not recorded which). CDR3s include the opening cysteine and the closing phenylalanine or tryptophan. Fields, in order: CDR3 length, V gene, D gene, J gene, clone size, CDR3 DNA, CDR3 protein. A D gene is named only where the DNA matches it firmly. For some rows the clone size is stated as once, few or many, or as a class when expanded; others skip it.

length: 14; V: TRBV12-3/TRBV12-4; D: .; J: TRBJ1-1; size: few; DNA: TGTGCCAGCATTACGACCCTCACGGGCACTGAAGCTTTCTTT; CDR3: CASITTLTGTEAFF
length: 15; V: TRBV2; D: TRBD2; J: TRBJ2-1; size: many; DNA: TGTGCCAGCGTGAGGACTAGCGGGAACTACAATGAGCAGTTCTTC; CDR3: CASVRTSGNYNEQFF
length: 13; V: TRBV2; D: .; J: TRBJ1-1; size: many; DNA: TGTGCCAGCACCCGAAGGTTGAACACTGAAGCTTTCTTT; CDR3: CASTRRLNTEAFF
length: 14; V: TRBV12-3/TRBV12-4; D: .; J: TRBJ2-1; size: few; DNA: TGTGCCAGCAGTTTAATAAGCGGAAACAATGAGCAGTTCTTC; CDR3: CASSLISGNNEQFF
length: 15; V: TRBV6-4; D: TRBD2; J: TRBJ2-3; size: many; DNA: TGTGCCAGCAGTGACTCTGCGGGAGGGCCGGATACGCAGTATTTT; CDR3: CASSDSAGGPDTQYF
length: 12; V: TRBV6-1; D: .; J: TRBJ1-5; size: many; DNA: TGTGCCAGCAAAGATAGCAATCAGCCCCAGCATTTT; CDR3: CASKDSNQPQHF
length: 12; V: TRBV20-1; D: .; J: TRBJ2-7; size: many; DNA: TGCAGTGCGTCGGACTGGTTCTACGAGCAGTACTTC; CDR3: CSASDWFYEQYF
length: 15; V: TRBV24-1; D: TRBD1; J: TRBJ2-3; size: .; DNA: TGTGCCACCAGTGATTTGAGGGGGCGCACAGATACGCAGTATTTT; CDR3: CATSDLRGRTDTQYF
length: 15; V: TRBV9; D: .; J: TRBJ1-4; size: few; DNA: TGTGCCAGCAGCGTAGGCAGGGGAAGGGATGAAAAACTGTTTTTT; CDR3: CASSVGRGRDEKLFF
length: 16; V: TRBV3-1; D: TRBD2; J: TRBJ2-1; size: few; DNA: TGTGCCAGCAGCCAAGGAACTAGCGGCGCCTACAATGAGCAGTTCTTC; CDR3: CASSQGTSGAYNEQFF
length: 11; V: TRBV7-3; D: .; J: TRBJ2-3; size: few; DNA: TGTGCCAGCAGCTTCGGAGATACGCAGTATTTT; CDR3: CASSFGDTQYF
length: 17; V: TRBV12-3/TRBV12-4; D: TRBD2; J: TRBJ2-1; size: many; DNA: TGTGCCAGCAGTTTCCCCGACTTAGCGGGAGTAGGTAATGAGCAGTTCTTC; CDR3: CASSFPDLAGVGNEQFF
length: 13; V: TRBV25-1; D: .; J: TRBJ2-7; size: many; DNA: TGTGCCAGCAGAGGGTGGCAGGAGGGCGAGCAGTACTTC; CDR3: CASRGWQEGEQYF
length: 12; V: TRBV29-1; D: .; J: TRBJ2-3; size: many; DNA: TGCAGCGCGGGACCCTACACAGATACGCAGTATTTT; CDR3: CSAGPYTDTQYF
length: 15; V: TRBV5-1; D: .; J: TRBJ2-3; size: many; DNA: TGCGCCAGCAGCTTGGAGCAGGGGTTGGCAGATACGCAGTATTTT; CDR3: CASSLEQGLADTQYF
length: 16; V: TRBV14; D: .; J: TRBJ2-1; size: many; DNA: TGTGCCAGCAGCCGCCATTCGGTGGGGGAGCCACATGAGCAGTTCTTC; CDR3: CASSRHSVGEPHEQFF
length: 14; V: TRBV20-1; D: TRBD1; J: TRBJ2-5; size: few; DNA: TGCAGTGCTCCCGGGACAGGGGGCACGGAGACCCAGTACTTC; CDR3: CSAPGTGGTETQYF
length: 15; V: TRBV9; D: TRBD2; J: TRBJ2-1; size: .; DNA: TGTGCCAGCAGCCCTTCGGGGACTATAGGGGATGAGCAGTTCTTC; CDR3: CASSPSGTIGDEQFF
length: 16; V: TRBV5-6; D: .; J: TRBJ1-1; size: many; DNA: TGTGCCAGCAGCTCGGAGGCGGACAGAGCTAACACTGAAGCTTTCTTT; CDR3: CASSSEADRANTEAFF
length: 15; V: TRBV4-3; D: TRBD2; J: TRBJ2-1; size: many; DNA: TGCGCCAGCAGCAGACTAGCGGGAGCTTACAATGAGCAGTTCTTC; CDR3: CASSRLAGAYNEQFF
length: 14; V: TRBV5-1; D: .; J: TRBJ2-7; size: many; DNA: TGCGCCAGCAGCTTTGACACCGCCTCCTACGAGCAGTACTTC; CDR3: CASSFDTASYEQYF
length: 15; V: TRBV5-4; D: TRBD2; J: TRBJ2-7; size: .; DNA: TGTGCCAGCAGCTTAGGAACGGGAGGGCCCTACGAGCAGTACTTC; CDR3: CASSLGTGGPYEQYF